One sample yielded the 12 T cell receptor beta chains listed below, sequenced in a study of OX40 agonist ivuxolimab in advanced cancers. Assay: immunoSEQ multiplex PCR; the TCRdb copy retains only in-frame clones and omits some. The table includes tens of thousands of clones, just over 90% detected once. The sample was CD4+ or CD8+ T cells sorted from blood, taken in a trial of the OX40 agonist ivuxolimab. These receptors all stem from an adult with an advanced solid tumor such as melanoma, head and neck, liver or kidney cancer.

V usage is TRBV10-3 and J usage is TRBJ2-6; D perhaps matches TRBD1 (5 bases). Germline CDR1 reads ENHRY; CDR2 reads SYGVKD. The V end lost 6 bases, the J end lost 1 base, and 7 bases lay between the germline ends. The CDR3 runs 14 residues. The CDR3 region is CAISRDSGANVLTF. CDR3 sequence (DNA): TGTGCCATCAGCAGGGATTCTGGGGCCAACGTCCTGACTTTC.

The gene calls are TRBV7-4 and TRBJ1-4; 8 nucleotides agree with TRBD1. This CDR3 is built from 14 residues. After removal of 3 bases from V and 8 bases from J, the junction contained 5 bases not matched to a gene. CDR1 SGHVT and CDR2 SQSDAQ come from the germline V gene. The CDR3 reads CASSFGQGDEKLFF. The CDR3 coding sequence is TGTGCCAGCAGCTTCGGACAGGGCGACGAAAAACTGTTTTTT.

The chain combines TRBV7-9 with TRBJ2-4, with D uncertain. The V end was cut by 5 bases, the J end by 8 bases, with 13 bases between. Per the germline V gene, CDR1 is SEHNR and CDR2 is FQNEAQ (reference sequence). The CDR3 loop spans 13 amino acids. In DNA form, the CDR3 reads TGTGCCAGCAGCCCGAAGTCTCAAGACATTCAGTACTTC. Encoded protein: CASSPKSQDIQYF. The full variable domain, with the rest looked up from reference TRBV7-9 and TRBJ2-4, is DTGVSQNPRHKITKRGQNVTFRCDPISEHNRLYWYRQTLGQGPEFLTYFQNEAQLEKSRLLSDRFSAERPKGSFSTLEIQRTEQGDSAMYLCASSPKSQDIQYFGAGTRLSVL.

The rearrangement joins TRBV18 to TRBJ1-1; D is possibly TRBD1 (6 bases). The CDR3 runs 14 residues. CDR1 and CDR2 (germline): KGHSH, LQKENI. Trimming removed 2 bases at V and 0 bases at J, with 7 bases between. CDR3 loop: CASSPGQMNTEAFF. For the CDR3, the DNA is TGTGCCAGCTCACCAGGACAGATGAACACTGAAGCTTTCTTT.

V usage is TRBV4-2 and J usage is TRBJ1-2, with D possibly being TRBD1 (6 bases). V gave up 4 bases and J gave up 8 bases, with 26 bases separating them. The CDR3 is 17 residues long. CDR1 is LGHNA, CDR2 YNFKEQ, per germline. The CDR3 loop reads CASSPGGVGAIASGYTF. DNA for the CDR3: TGTGCCAGCAGCCCCGGGGGAGTGGGGGCGATAGCATCAGGCTACACCTTC.

The chain carries TRBV5-6 and TRBJ2-1; TRBD2 aligns across 7 bases. The CDR3 is 15 residues long. Germline CDR1 and CDR2: SGHDT and YYEEEE. V shed 3 bases and J 4 bases; nucleotides not matched to a gene: 7. CDR3 coding DNA: TGTGCCAGCAGCTGGTTAGGGAGGGCGTACAATGAGCAGTTCTTC. This encodes CASSWLGRAYNEQFF. Supplemented by reference TRBV5-6 and TRBJ2-1, the full variable domain reads DAGVTQSPTHLIKTRGQQVTLRCSPKSGHDTVSWYQQALGQGPQFIFQYYEEEERQRGNFPDRFSGHQFPNYSSELNVNALLLGDSALYLCASSWLGRAYNEQFFGPGTRLTVL.

This chain connects TRBV4-1 to TRBJ1-2, with 7 bases matching TRBD1. The CDR3 contains 18 residues. J gave up 5 bases and V 1 base, and 16 bases lay outside the gene matches. Germline V gene data show CDR1 as MGHRA and CDR2 as YSYEKL. Here the CDR3 reads CASSQGGDTGVFLYGYTF. The CDR3 DNA is TGCGCCAGCAGCCAAGGTGGGGACACAGGGGTCTTTCTATATGGCTACACCTTC.

The chain has TRBV9 and TRBJ1-1; no clear D. The CDR3 runs to 13 residues. CDR1 and CDR2 from the germline V gene are SGDLS and YYNGEE. Trimming shortened V by 4 bases and J by 2 bases, and 9 bases separated the two germline ends. CDR3 bases: TGTGCCAGCAGCCCGACCTTAAACACTGAAGCTTTCTTT. Translation gives CASSPTLNTEAFF.

The chain links TRBV5-1 to TRBJ2-1, with D perhaps TRBD2 (5 bases). Trimming took off 4 bases at V and 1 base at J, with 6 bases between the two ends. There are 13 residues in the CDR3. The germline CDR1 and CDR2 sequences are SGHRS and YFSETQ. The CDR3 is CASSDYSYNEQFF. CDR3 DNA sequence: TGCGCCAGCAGCGACTATTCCTACAATGAGCAGTTCTTC.

This chain uses TRBV6-5 with TRBJ2-2, with 9 bases fitting TRBD2. Trimming removed 2 bases from V and 8 bases from J; junction bases left unmatched: 6. Germline loops: CDR1 MNHEY, CDR2 SVGAGI. The length of the CDR3 is 15 residues. DNA of the CDR3: TGTGCCAGCAGTTACAGGGCTAGCGGGAAGGGGGAGCTGTTTTTT. Residues: CASSYRASGKGELFF.

The J gene is TRBJ2-1, the V gene TRBV11-2, with TRBD1 matching over 7 bases. The V and J ends lost 5 bases and 3 bases, in that order; junction bases with no gene match: 7. The CDR3 contains 15 residues. Germline CDR1 and CDR2: SGHAT and FQNNGV. The CDR3 loop is CASSPGQANYNEQFF. In DNA form, the CDR3 reads TGTGCCAGCAGCCCCGGACAGGCTAACTACAATGAGCAGTTCTTC.

This rearrangement joins TRBV11-2 to TRBJ2-2, with no clear D. Looked up from germline, CDR1 is SGHAT and CDR2 is FQNNGV. CDR3 size: 15 residues. Trimming stripped 1 base from V and 3 bases from J, with 9 bases between. The CDR3 is CASSLGQADTGELFF. The CDR3 DNA sequence: TGTGCCAGCAGCTTAGGTCAGGCGGACACCGGGGAGCTGTTTTTT.